What follows describes a single TCR beta chain. This receptor's antigen is unknown. The input lacks base qualities; no much larger clone sits a single base away. The treatment or condition tag for this specimen amounts to: oral pan-JAK inhibitor, 5-10 mg twice daily. Lesional scalp punch biopsies and peripheral blood were obtained from alopecia areata patients. PBMCs were isolated by density centrifugation and stained for CD3, CD4 and CD8, after which CD4+ and CD8+ T cells were sorted on a FACSAria. The protocol used for the library was the immunoSEQ multiplex PCR assay. RNA was extracted from all samples and reverse transcribed into cDNA as template for TCR sequencing. First-strand cDNA was synthesized with SuperScript III using a 2:1 mix of oligo-dT and random hexamers. A synthetic immune receptor repertoire was used to measure amplification bias, and any remaining bias was corrected computationally. The study's processing was this. Raw reads were preprocessed to remove errors, and CDR3 was defined according to IMGT conventions as the region from the conserved cysteine to phenylalanine. Clonality was calculated as 1 minus Shannon entropy normalized by log2 of the number of productive unique TCRs. Whether scalp clones were CD4 or CD8 was inferred by matching scalp TCRbeta sequences against CD4 and CD8 repertoires sorted from blood. The clones in this table, taken by TCRdb from immuneACCESS, are in-frame only. Not every clone is retained; where verified, under half of the shortfall comes from an unresolved V gene, and the cause of the rest is unknown. The D gene and trimming were derived from the DNA, and the V and J assignments and clone size from that table. This sample has 64,000 or so clones in its table, and about 45% of those were observed once. The ten largest clones capture around 21% of the sample.

This specimen belongs to a study of CD8+ T cells in alopecia areata (dated by TCRdb to about 2018). Turning to the overall study: The treated patients took part in an open-label pilot trial in which moderate-to-severe alopecia areata was treated with oral tofacitinib at 5 to 10 mg twice daily. Tofacitinib was given for 6 to 18 months, followed by 6 months of follow-up off drug to assess delayed response and recurrence. Disease severity in treated patients was measured with the SALT score, which quantifies the percentage of affected scalp surface area. The study used high-throughput TCRbeta sequencing to examine T cell clonal expansion in alopecia areata, in both the C3H/HeJ mouse model and human patients. Human TCRbeta sequencing covered scalp tissue and sorted CD4+ and CD8+ peripheral blood T cells from patchy and totalis/universalis alopecia areata patients and healthy controls. Patients on tofacitinib were biopsied at baseline and after 4 and 24 weeks of treatment, and several of the patients also had a later scalp biopsy. Scalp clonality was compared among normal scalp (n=4), patchy alopecia areata scalp (n=8), and alopecia totalis/universalis scalp (n=8). The RNA source kit depended on sample type: the PAXgene miRNA kit for fixed scalp, the miRNeasy kit for PBMCs, and the RNeasy kit for mouse skin. TCRbeta CDR3 regions were amplified by immunoSEQ multiplex PCR with 35 Vbeta forward and 13 Jbeta reverse primers. Study-level results and caveats: Because the treated cohort was small and had only one nonresponder, larger studies are needed to examine links between baseline CD8+ expansion and response. Shared TCR sequences between patients were less evident than in mice, which may be partly attributable to HLA diversity in the patient population. Higher clonality and more expanded CD8+ clones were observed in lesional scalp than in normal scalp, particularly in alopecia totalis/universalis, a finding suggestive of antigenic drive. Tofacitinib significantly decreased scalp clonality and the number of expanded CD8+ clones among the top 100 scalp clones. During tofacitinib treatment, many expanded lesional clones remained in scalp and blood, and this persistence may partly explain relapse after treatment is stopped. Scalp TCR repertoire analysis is complicated because resident alphabeta T cells in normal human skin are also sequenced, whereas mouse skin is dominated by gammadelta T cells.

CDR1 and CDR2 (MNHNS, SASEGT) derive from the germline V gene. The CDR3 measures 12 amino acids from cysteine to phenylalanine. The DNA shown is the 36-base CDR3, in frame from base 1. After removal of 7 bases from V and 8 bases from J, the junction retains 5 bases not matched to a gene. The sequence is built from TRBV6-1 and TRBJ2-1, with TRBD2 matching 7 junction bases. The clonotype originates from a human donor with alopecia areata. The sample in question was CD8+ T cells sorted from blood, obtained at roughly week 38, from a patient treated with tofacitinib. The bases read TGTGCCAGCACTGGCGGGAGCCATGAGCAGTTCTTC. This yields the protein CASTGGSHEQFF.